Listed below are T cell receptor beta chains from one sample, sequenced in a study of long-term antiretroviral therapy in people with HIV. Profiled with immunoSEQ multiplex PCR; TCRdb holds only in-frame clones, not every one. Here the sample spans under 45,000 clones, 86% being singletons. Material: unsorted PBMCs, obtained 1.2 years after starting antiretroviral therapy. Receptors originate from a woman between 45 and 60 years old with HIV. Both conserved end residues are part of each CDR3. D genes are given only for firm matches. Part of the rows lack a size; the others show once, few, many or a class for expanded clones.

TGCGCCAGCAGCCAAGGCGCATTCTATGGCTACACCTTC CASSQGAFYGYTF TRBV4-1 NA NA TRBJ1-2
TGTGCTAGTGGTCCCGCCCTAGCGGGGGGGCCCAATGAGCAGTTCTTC CASGPALAGGPNEQFF TRBV12-5 TRBD2 NA TRBJ2-1
TGTGCCAGCAGCAGCGGTCCCCAAGAGACCCAGTACTTC CASSSGPQETQYF TRBV7-3 NA NA TRBJ2-5
TGTGCCAGCAGCCCTCAAAGCGGGGGGGCCTACGAGCAGTACTTC CASSPQSGGAYEQYF TRBV11-3 TRBD2 NA TRBJ2-7
TGTGCCAGCAGCTCGGGACTAGTGGGCTACGAGCAGTACTTC CASSSGLVGYEQYF TRBV5-4 TRBD2 NA TRBJ2-7
TGTGCCAGTAGTATAGGACAGGGGTTGGGGGTTAGCAATCAGCCCCAGCATTTT CASSIGQGLGVSNQPQHF TRBV19 TRBD1 NA TRBJ1-5
TGCGCCAGCAGCGTGGGACGGAGCTCCTACAATGAGCAGTTCTTC CASSVGRSSYNEQFF TRBV5-1 NA NA TRBJ2-1
TGTGCCAGCTCACCATCCGGGACAGGGTCTGGAAACACCATATATTTT CASSPSGTGSGNTIYF TRBV18 TRBD1 once TRBJ1-3
TGTGCCAGCAGCCAAGAAGTTTCCTATGGCTACACCTTC CASSQEVSYGYTF TRBV4-2 NA few TRBJ1-2
TGTGCCAGCAGGCTGACAGAGGCAGATACGCAGTATTTT CASRLTEADTQYF TRBV2 NA NA TRBJ2-3
TGTGCCAGCAGCTTAAGGGGCGCAGGCCCTGGAAACACCATATATTTT CASSLRGAGPGNTIYF TRBV11-1 NA NA TRBJ1-3
TGCGCCAGCAGCCAAGGGAACGACGGTAATTCACCCCTCCACTTT CASSQGNDGNSPLHF TRBV4-1 NA few TRBJ1-6
TGTGCCAGCAGCTCTGAGGTCCTCTATGGCTACACCTTC CASSSEVLYGYTF TRBV9 NA NA TRBJ1-2
TGTGCCAGCAGGGGACTAGCCCAAGAGACCCAGTACTTC CASRGLAQETQYF TRBV2 TRBD2 NA TRBJ2-5
TGCGCCAGCAGCAACTACTTACTAGGGGTTGAAAAACTGTTTTTT CASSNYLLGVEKLFF TRBV4-1 NA NA TRBJ1-4
TGTGCCAGCACCGGAGGACGGATCAATTCACCCCTCCACTTT CASTGGRINSPLHF TRBV6-5 NA few TRBJ1-6
TGCAGCGCTAGGACAGACTATGGCTACACCTTC CSARTDYGYTF TRBV29-1 NA NA TRBJ1-2
TGTGCCATCAGTGTTCGACCAAACACTGAAGCTTTCTTT CAISVRPNTEAFF TRBV10-3 NA NA TRBJ1-1
TGTGCCAGTAGCGCCTCGACAGTGAACTATGGCTACACCTTC CASSASTVNYGYTF TRBV19 NA once TRBJ1-2
TGTGCCAGCAGCTTAGGTGGGACAGGGGCCTACGAGCAGTACTTC CASSLGGTGAYEQYF TRBV11-2 TRBD1 NA TRBJ2-7
TGTGCCAGCAGCTTAGCGCCGGGGAACACAGATACGCAGTATTTT CASSLAPGNTDTQYF TRBV7-2 NA NA TRBJ2-3
TGCGCCAGCAGCCGAGAAGCGAACACCGGGGAGCTGTTTTTT CASSREANTGELFF TRBV5-1 NA NA TRBJ2-2
TGTGCCAGCAGCTTACAACCCCTCGGGACGGTGAACACTGAAGCTTTCTTT CASSLQPLGTVNTEAFF TRBV7-3 NA once TRBJ1-1
TGTGCCATCAGTGAGGGGACTAGCGGGGGCTACGAGCAGTACTTC CAISEGTSGGYEQYF TRBV10-3 TRBD2 NA TRBJ2-7
TGTGCCAGCAGCCCGGCTACTAGCGGGGGGGTAGATACGCAGTATTTT CASSPATSGGVDTQYF TRBV11-1 TRBD2 NA TRBJ2-3
TGTGCCAGCAGCTTAGTAGTGGGGGACAGGGGTGTCTACGAGCAGTACTTC CASSLVVGDRGVYEQYF TRBV7-8 TRBD1 NA TRBJ2-7